One and the same sample provided the 5 T cell receptor beta chains below, sequenced in a study of cytomegalovirus exposure and HLA in healthy donors. The PCR contained 60 Vbeta and 13 Jbeta primers. Measured with immunoSEQ multiplex PCR; TCRdb has only the in-frame clones, and not every one. The profile shows approximately 220,000 clones, approximately 79% of them singletons. Sequenced sample: PBMCs. The source is a man in his late teens or twenties in good health and CMV-seronegative.

This clone was detected a few times. The CDR3 here is CASSTGVWSEQYF. CDR3 in DNA: TGTGCCAGTAGTACAGGCGTCTGGTCCGAGCAGTACTTC. The chain recombines TRBV19 with TRBJ2-7; no reliable D call. Trimming shortened V by 4 bases and J by 6 bases, and 13 bases separated the two germline ends. The germline V gene has CDR1 LNHDA and CDR2 SQIVND (reference sequence). The CDR3 has 13 amino acids.

The chain uses TRBV7-9 and TRBJ2-7; TRBD1 aligns across 9 bases. This CDR3 contains 14 residues. V shed 6 bases and J 4 bases; nucleotides not matched to a gene: 7. Per the germline V gene, CDR1 is SEHNR and CDR2 is FQNEAQ (reference sequence). CDR3 sequence reads: CASSSGTGRYEQYF. The CDR3 nucleotides are TGTGCCAGCAGTTCCGGGACAGGGAGATACGAGCAGTACTTC.

The rearrangement uses TRBV27 and TRBJ2-5; 7 positions match TRBD1. Germline CDR1 and CDR2: MNHEY and SMNVEV (reference sequence). Trimming took 7 bases from V and 5 from J; bases not matched to a gene: 7. The CDR3 is 13 amino acids. In DNA, the CDR3 is TGTGCCAGCACGACAGGGAAGTTGGAGACCCAGTACTTC. Translation gives CASTTGKLETQYF.

This clone was detected once. The genes are TRBV10-3 and TRBJ2-7; 8 nucleotides line up with TRBD1. The CDR3 contains 14 residues. V gave up 0 bases and J gave up 4 bases; unmatched junction bases: 2. Germline V gene lookup returns CDR1 ENHRY and CDR2 SYGVKD. The CDR3 nucleotides read TGTGCCATCAGTGAGTCAGGACAGGGTTACGAGCAGTACTTC. This codes for CAISESGQGYEQYF.

The chain is built from TRBV19 and TRBJ2-1; D may be TRBD1 (5 bases). The CDR3 spans 14 residues. V lost 7 bases, J lost 5 bases, and 15 bases lay in between. CDR1 is LNHDA and CDR2 is SQIVND in the germline V gene (reference sequence). The CDR3 is CASTLRAGNNEQFF. CDR3 bases: TGTGCCAGTACCCTCCGGGCAGGGAACAATGAGCAGTTCTTC.